A selection of T cell receptor beta chains follows, all from one sample in a study of cytomegalovirus exposure and HLA in healthy donors. Generated by immunoSEQ multiplex PCR, the TCRdb table keeps only in-frame clones and is missing some. This sample carries 95,000 to 110,000 clones, 10% of them seen once, and the ten largest clones take approximately 6.1%. The sequenced sample was PBMCs. These receptors were taken from a man aged 35-49 years in good health and CMV-seropositive. Each CDR3 is given with its conserved first and last residue. D genes are given only for firm matches. Part of the rows lack a size; the others show once, few, many or a class for expanded clones.

clone_size j_call d_call v_call cdr3_nt cdr3_aa
. TRBJ2-2 . TRBV5-1 TGCGCCAGCAGCTTCCAGGGGCGGAACACCGGGGAGCTGTTTTTT CASSFQGRNTGELFF
many TRBJ2-6 . TRBV2 TGTGCCAGCAGTGCTCACCCTACCTCTGGGGCCAACGTCCTGACTTTC CASSAHPTSGANVLTF
many TRBJ1-5 TRBD1 TRBV28 TGTGCCAGCAGTTTAGTGGGGACAGGGGGCCAAGGGCAGCCCCAGCATTTT CASSLVGTGGQGQPQHF
few TRBJ2-5 . TRBV27 TGTGCCAGCAGTTTCGAAGAGACCCAGTACTTC CASSFEETQYF
few TRBJ2-3 . TRBV6-5 TGTGCCAGCAGTAACCGGGATAAAGGCACAGATACGCAGTATTTT CASSNRDKGTDTQYF
. TRBJ2-1 . TRBV12-5 TGTGCTAGTGGTTCTGGGGTTAGCGGAGAGCAGTTCTTC CASGSGVSGEQFF
. TRBJ2-7 TRBD1 TRBV27 TGTGCCAGCAGTGACACCGGGACAGTACGCGAGCAGTACTTC CASSDTGTVREQYF
. TRBJ2-1 . TRBV4-3 TGCGCCAGCAGCCAAGATAGGCGGTACAATGAGCAGTTCTTC CASSQDRRYNEQFF
many TRBJ2-3 TRBD2 TRBV12-5 TGTGCTAGTGGTTTGGCACCGACTAGCGGGAGGGTCACTAGCACAGATACGCAGTATTTT CASGLAPTSGRVTSTDTQYF
few TRBJ2-7 . TRBV7-6 TGTGCCAGCAGCTTAGCCCCCGGGAAGGACGAGCAGTACTTC CASSLAPGKDEQYF
few TRBJ2-3 TRBD2 TRBV7-2 TGTGCCAGCAGCCCGGGACTAGCGGGAGGAGATACGCAGTATTTT CASSPGLAGGDTQYF
many TRBJ1-3 . TRBV4-3 TGCGCCAGCAGCCAAGGCGGGACCCCGAGCTCTGGAAACACCATATATTTT CASSQGGTPSSGNTIYF
. TRBJ1-5 TRBD1 TRBV19 TGTGCCAGTAGTAGAGGGACAGGCGCTTATCAGCCCCAGCATTTT CASSRGTGAYQPQHF
. TRBJ2-2 . TRBV5-6 TGTGCCAGCAGGGGGGGATTTAACACCGGGGAGCTGTTTTTT CASRGGFNTGELFF
. TRBJ2-2 TRBD2 TRBV30 TGTGCCTGGGATAGCGGGAGGAACACCGGGGAGCTGTTTTTT CAWDSGRNTGELFF
. TRBJ2-2 . TRBV19 TGTGCCAGTAGTATTCGGACCGGGGAGCTGTTTTTT CASSIRTGELFF
. TRBJ1-5 TRBD1 TRBV25-1 TGTGCCAGCAGTGTAGACAGGGGAGGGCAGCCCCAGCATTTT CASSVDRGGQPQHF
. TRBJ1-2 TRBD1 TRBV11-2 TGTGCCAGCAGCTTAGTACAGGGGGCGCGAGGCTACACCTTC CASSLVQGARGYTF
. TRBJ2-7 TRBD1 TRBV6-5 TGTGCCAGCAGACCTCGGGACAGGAGCTCCTACGAGCAGTACTTC CASRPRDRSSYEQYF
few TRBJ2-1 TRBD2 TRBV5-6 TGTGCCAGCAGCGACTCTAGCGGGAGCTCCTACAATGAGCAGTTCTTC CASSDSSGSSYNEQFF
few TRBJ1-5 . TRBV28 TGTGCCAGCGGTAGGAGGGATGGTCAGCCCCAGCATTTT CASGRRDGQPQHF
. TRBJ1-5 . TRBV28 TGTGCTTCGAGTCGGGGAACGCAGCCCCAGCATTTT CASSRGTQPQHF
few TRBJ2-3 TRBD2 TRBV5-4 TGTGCCAGCAGTCGGAAGGTAGCGGGAGTGATGACTAGCACAGATACGCAGTATTTT CASSRKVAGVMTSTDTQYF
. TRBJ2-7 TRBD1 TRBV19 TGTGCCAGTAGTATAGGACAGGGGATCTTCTACGAGCAGTACTTC CASSIGQGIFYEQYF
. TRBJ1-2 . TRBV15 TGTGCCACCAGCAGACGAGGGGGGGCTCGTGGCTACACCTTC CATSRRGGARGYTF
few TRBJ1-2 . TRBV6-6 TGTGCCAGCAGCCCCTGGGACTCGGCAATGGGTGGCTACACCTTC CASSPWDSAMGGYTF
. TRBJ2-7 TRBD1 TRBV2 TGTGCCAGCAGTTATGACAGGGGGGGGATCTACGAGCAGTACTTC CASSYDRGGIYEQYF
. TRBJ1-1 . TRBV7-9 TGTGCCAGCAGCTTAGATACAGGCTACACTGAAGCTTTCTTT CASSLDTGYTEAFF
. TRBJ2-7 . TRBV7-9 TGTGCCAGCACATCCAGGAACTCCTACGAGCAGTACTTC CASTSRNSYEQYF
. TRBJ2-2 . TRBV13 TGTGCCAGCAGCCCAGGGACCGGGGAGCTGTTTTTT CASSPGTGELFF
few TRBJ1-1 . TRBV6-6 TGTGCCAGCAGTTACTCGGACTCTGGGGCTGAAGCTTTCTTT CASSYSDSGAEAFF
. TRBJ2-5 . TRBV6-5 TGTGCCAGCAGTTACTCCACGGGGGTGGGGGAGACCCAGTACTTC CASSYSTGVGETQYF
. TRBJ2-1 TRBD1 TRBV27 TGTGCCAGCAGTTCCCGGACAGGTCGGAGGAATGAGCAGTTCTTC CASSSRTGRRNEQFF
. TRBJ2-7 . TRBV19 TGTGCCAGTAGTTCCGGGAGAGCCGCCTACGAGCAGTACTTC CASSSGRAAYEQYF
. TRBJ1-1 TRBD1 TRBV11-3 TGTGCCAGCAGCTTAACAGGGGTACGAACTGAAGCTTTCTTT CASSLTGVRTEAFF
few TRBJ1-1 . TRBV7-2 TGTGCCAGCAGCTTAGGACAGCTGAACACTGAAGCTTTCTTT CASSLGQLNTEAFF
few TRBJ2-7 TRBD1 TRBV6-6 TGTGCCAGCAGTTACCCGGGACAGGGGACCTACGAGCAGTACTTC CASSYPGQGTYEQYF
few TRBJ1-4 . TRBV28 TGTGCCAGCAGGGAAGCCTCACAGGGAACTAATGAAAAACTGTTTTTT CASREASQGTNEKLFF
few TRBJ1-6 . TRBV9 TGTGCCAGCAGCGTAGAAGGGGGAAGGGATTCACCCCTCCACTTT CASSVEGGRDSPLHF
. TRBJ1-1 . TRBV21-1 TGTGCCAGCAGCAAAGAGATTGGTGTTGTCAGGGGTTCTCGGACTGAAGCTTTCTTT CASSKEIGVVRGSRTEAFF
. TRBJ2-5 . TRBV7-2 TGTGCCAGCAGCACCTCCGGACAGGCGGGGCAAGAGACCCAGTACTTC CASSTSGQAGQETQYF
. TRBJ1-2 . TRBV18 TGTGCCAGCTCACCTCCACAGGGATCCCCCTATGGCTACACCTTC CASSPPQGSPYGYTF
. TRBJ2-3 . TRBV7-2 TGTGCCAGCAGCCGATCTCGGAGGACAGATACGCAGTATTTT CASSRSRRTDTQYF
. TRBJ1-2 . TRBV19 TGTGCCAGTAGTCCGCCAGTTCTCTTC CASSPPVLF
few TRBJ2-1 . TRBV7-9 TGTGCCAGCAGCCGAGTCCAGGGCTCCTACAATGAGCAGTTCTTC CASSRVQGSYNEQFF
few TRBJ1-3 . TRBV19 TGTGCCAGTAGTCTTTTTGGGGGCGACGAAAGAAACACCATATATTTT CASSLFGGDERNTIYF
few TRBJ2-3 TRBD2 TRBV28 TGTGCCAGCAGCCGAGGACTAGCGGTCCCAGATACGCAGTATTTT CASSRGLAVPDTQYF
. TRBJ1-6 . TRBV15 TGTGCCACCAGCAGAGATAGGGGAGGAAATTCACCCCTCCACTTT CATSRDRGGNSPLHF
. TRBJ1-2 TRBD1 TRBV30 TGTGCCTGGAGCACAGGGGGCAGGGGCTACACCTTC CAWSTGGRGYTF
. TRBJ1-1 . TRBV30 TGTGCCTGGAGAGCCTCGACAGCCTTGAACACTGAAGCTTTCTTT CAWRASTALNTEAFF
. TRBJ2-1 TRBD1 TRBV2 TGTGCCAGCAGTGATCTCTCCGGGACAGTAAGGTTCTTC CASSDLSGTVRFF
. TRBJ2-7 . TRBV5-1 TGCGCCAGCAGCTTCCCCAGGGGCCACGAGCAGTACTTC CASSFPRGHEQYF
. TRBJ2-3 . TRBV7-3 TGTGCCAGCAGCTTGGGCCCAGATACGCAGTATTTT CASSLGPDTQYF